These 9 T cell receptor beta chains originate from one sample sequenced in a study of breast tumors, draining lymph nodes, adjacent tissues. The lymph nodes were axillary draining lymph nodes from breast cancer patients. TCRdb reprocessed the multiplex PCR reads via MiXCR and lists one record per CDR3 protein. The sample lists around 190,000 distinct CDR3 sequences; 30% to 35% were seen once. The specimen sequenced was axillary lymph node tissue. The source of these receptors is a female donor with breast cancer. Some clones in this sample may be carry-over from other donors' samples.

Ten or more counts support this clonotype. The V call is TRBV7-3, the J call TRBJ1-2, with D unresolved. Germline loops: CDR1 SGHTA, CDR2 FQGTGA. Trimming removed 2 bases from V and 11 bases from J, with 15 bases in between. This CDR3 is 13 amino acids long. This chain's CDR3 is CASSLYEGQLYTF. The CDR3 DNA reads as TGTGCCAGCAGCTTATATGAGGGCCAACTATACACCTTC.

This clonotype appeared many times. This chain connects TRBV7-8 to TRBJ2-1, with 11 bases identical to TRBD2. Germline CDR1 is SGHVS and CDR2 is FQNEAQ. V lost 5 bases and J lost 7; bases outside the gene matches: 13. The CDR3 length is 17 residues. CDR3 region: CASSLRTSGFYKNEQFF. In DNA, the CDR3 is TGTGCCAGCAGCCTAAGGACTAGCGGGTTTTACAAGAATGAGCAGTTCTTC.

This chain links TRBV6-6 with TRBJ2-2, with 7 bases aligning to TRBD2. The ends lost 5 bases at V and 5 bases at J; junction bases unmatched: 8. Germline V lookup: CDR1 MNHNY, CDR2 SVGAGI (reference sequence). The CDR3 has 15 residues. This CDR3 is CASSHWGRETGELFF. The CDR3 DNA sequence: TGTGCCAGCAGTCATTGGGGGAGGGAAACCGGGGAGCTGTTTTTT.

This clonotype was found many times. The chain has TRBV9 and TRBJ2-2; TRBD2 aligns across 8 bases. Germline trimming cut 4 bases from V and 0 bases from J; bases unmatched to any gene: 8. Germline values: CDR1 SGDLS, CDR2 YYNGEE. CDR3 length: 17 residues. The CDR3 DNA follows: TGTGCCAGCAGCACCCCGGTACTAGCGGCGAACACCGGGGAGCTGTTTTTT. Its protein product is CASSTPVLAANTGELFF.

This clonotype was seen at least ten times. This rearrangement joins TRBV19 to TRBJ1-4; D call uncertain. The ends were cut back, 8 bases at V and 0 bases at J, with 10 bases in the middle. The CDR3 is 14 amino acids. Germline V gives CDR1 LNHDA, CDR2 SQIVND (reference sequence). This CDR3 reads CASDNGATNEKLFF. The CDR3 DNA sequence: TGTGCCAGTGACAACGGTGCAACTAATGAAAAACTGTTTTTT.

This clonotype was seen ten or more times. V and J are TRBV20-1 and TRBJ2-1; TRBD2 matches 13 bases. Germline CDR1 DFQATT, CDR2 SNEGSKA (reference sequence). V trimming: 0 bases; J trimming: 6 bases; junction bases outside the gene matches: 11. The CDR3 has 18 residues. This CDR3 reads CSARDLIFGTSGTNEQFF. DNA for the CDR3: TGCAGTGCTAGAGATCTTATCTTCGGGACTAGCGGGACCAATGAGCAGTTCTTC.

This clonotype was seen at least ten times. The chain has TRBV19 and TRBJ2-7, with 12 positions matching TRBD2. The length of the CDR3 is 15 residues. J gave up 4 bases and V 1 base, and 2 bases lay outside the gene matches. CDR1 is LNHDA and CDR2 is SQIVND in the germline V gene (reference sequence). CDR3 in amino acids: CASSIVGLAGYEQYF. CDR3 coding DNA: TGTGCCAGTAGTATAGTGGGACTAGCGGGTTACGAGCAGTACTTC.

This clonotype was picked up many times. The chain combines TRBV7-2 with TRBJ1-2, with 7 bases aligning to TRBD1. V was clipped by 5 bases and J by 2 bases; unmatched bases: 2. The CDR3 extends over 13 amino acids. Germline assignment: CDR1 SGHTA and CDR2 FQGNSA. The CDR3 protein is CASSQGQNYGYTF. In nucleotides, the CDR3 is TGTGCCAGCAGCCAGGGACAGAACTATGGCTACACCTTC.

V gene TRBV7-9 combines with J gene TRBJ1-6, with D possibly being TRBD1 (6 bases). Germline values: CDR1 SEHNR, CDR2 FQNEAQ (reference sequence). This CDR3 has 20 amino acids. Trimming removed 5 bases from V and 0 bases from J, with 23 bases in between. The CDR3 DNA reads TGTGCCAGCAGCACAAATAAGGGGGACGCGGGGAGCTCCTATAATTCACCCCTCCACTTT. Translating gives CASSTNKGDAGSSYNSPLHF.